This T cell receptor beta chain was captured by sequencing in a study of CD8 T cells in ankylosing spondylitis. General study results and limits: Apparently characteristic of ankylosing spondylitis blood was a TCR beta motif (fewer than ten highly homologous variants). Significant enrichment of disease-linked clones was reported in matched ankylosing spondylitis synovial fluid. Disease-linked clones had a CD8+ phenotype and relatively low frequency in peripheral blood.

This clonotype was recorded at least ten times. The antigen remains undetermined. This CDR3 region has 13 residues. CDR1 and CDR2 from the germline V gene are DFQATT and SNEGSKA (reference sequence). The V and J ends lost 3 bases and 5 bases respectively, with 10 bases between them. Making use of molecular barcodes, quantitative 5'-RACE generated TCR beta libraries. TCRdb redid the calling of the 5' RACE reads with MiXCR, one entry per CDR3 protein. The profile shows fewer than 750,000 distinct CDR3 sequences, roughly 19% of them singletons. The sequence derives from a male donor with ankylosing spondylitis. Specimen: blood, either unsorted or a sorted T cell fraction (not recorded which). This chain connects TRBV20-1 to TRBJ2-2, with D tentatively TRBD2 (6 bases). DNA of the CDR3: TGCAGTGCTAGTCATGGGGGGACCGGGGAGCTGTTTTTT. Translating it yields CSASHGGTGELFF.